The next 21 T cell receptor beta chains were all read from a single sample in a study of control samples from healthy donors and cancer patients. The method was immunoSEQ multiplex PCR; TCRdb's version includes in-frame clones alone and lacks a portion of them. The sample has 150,000 to 200,000 clones; nearly 90% are singletons. Sequencing used blood. These receptor sequences come from a woman aged 45-60 years in good health.

This chain uses TRBV4-3 with TRBJ1-6, with TRBD1 matching over 10 bases. Looked up from germline, CDR1 is LGHNA and CDR2 is YSLEER. V was clipped by 4 bases and J by 6 bases; unmatched bases: 9. This CDR3 contains 17 residues. Here the CDR3 reads CASSLYNRDRGNSPLHF. The CDR3 DNA reads as TGCGCCAGCAGCCTATACAACCGGGACAGGGGTAATTCACCCCTCCACTTT.

This clone has only one observation. The chain recombines TRBV20-1 with TRBJ2-2, with unresolved D. The CDR3 totals 14 residues. From germline, CDR1 is DFQATT and CDR2 SNEGSKA (reference sequence). V lost 3 bases to trimming and J lost 0 bases, with 8 bases between them. Here the CDR3 DNA reads TGCAGTGCTAGTCGTCCGGCGAACACCGGGGAGCTGTTTTTT. Residues: CSASRPANTGELFF.

V is TRBV14 and J is TRBJ1-1, with D unclear. The CDR3 totals 13 residues. Trimming took 4 bases from V and 1 from J, leaving 7 bases between them. The V gene's germline CDR1 is SGHDN and CDR2 FVKESK. The chain's CDR3 is CASSLRGNTEAFF. CDR3 DNA sequence: TGTGCCAGCAGCCTGCGGGGGAACACTGAAGCTTTCTTT.

CDR3 sequence: CATKGEEGYGYTF. CDR3 coding DNA: TGTGCCACCAAAGGGGAGGAGGGCTATGGCTACACCTTC. V gene TRBV19 combines with J gene TRBJ1-2; maybe TRBD1 (5 bases). The germline V and J ends were trimmed by 10 bases and 4 bases, with 16 bases remaining between them. The CDR3 loop spans 13 amino acids. Germline CDR1 and CDR2: LNHDA and SQIVND (reference sequence).

The chain employs TRBV12-3 or TRBV12-4 and TRBJ2-5, with D perhaps matching TRBD1 (7 bases). Trimming shortened V by 5 bases and J by 5 bases, and 12 bases separated the two germline ends. This CDR3 is built from 13 residues. CDR3 sequence: CASSPPGGETQYF. The CDR3 DNA sequence: TGTGCCAGCAGTCCCCCAGGGGGGGAGACCCAGTACTTC.

The rearrangement uses TRBV19 and TRBJ1-6; TRBD1 aligns across 10 bases. Unmatched junction bases numbered 7, after V lost 6 bases and J lost 11 bases. This CDR3 spans 14 amino acids. Per germline, CDR1 LNHDA and CDR2 SQIVND (reference sequence). Here the CDR3 reads CASSRDRGGPPLHF. CDR3 nucleotide sequence: TGTGCCAGTAGCCGGGACAGGGGTGGTCCACCCCTCCACTTT.

This clone was seen a single time. In nucleotides, the CDR3 is TGTGCCAGCAGCTTAGGCCAGGGTACCGAGCAGTACTTC. Translation gives CASSLGQGTEQYF. This chain uses TRBV11-2 with TRBJ2-7; TRBD1 is a possible D gene (5 bases). Germline V lookup: CDR1 SGHAT, CDR2 FQNNGV. V lost 1 base and J lost 6, with 10 bases in between. This CDR3 is 13 amino acids long.

J is TRBJ2-4 and V is TRBV7-3; D gene ambiguous. Trimming took off 4 bases at V and 5 bases at J, with 12 bases between the two ends. CDR3 length equals 14 residues. Per the germline V gene, CDR1 is SGHTA and CDR2 is FQGTGA. CDR3 sequence reads: CASSSGPSENIQYF. The DNA for the CDR3 is TGTGCCAGCAGCTCCGGCCCGTCTGAAAACATTCAGTACTTC. The entire variable domain, with the rest obtained from reference TRBV7-3 and TRBJ2-4, is as follows: GAGVSQTPSNKVTEKGKYVELRCDPISGHTALYWYRQSLGQGPEFLIYFQGTGAADDSGLPNDRFFAVRPEGSVSTLKIQRTERGDSAVYLCASSSGPSENIQYFGAGTRLSVL.

V usage is TRBV4-3 and J usage is TRBJ1-2, with no clear D. Germline CDR1 is LGHNA and CDR2 is YSLEER. V lost 0 bases and J 4 bases, leaving 3 bases between the germline ends. This CDR3 spans 12 amino acids. CDR3 nucleotides: TGCGCCAGCAGCCAAGAAGGCTATGGCTACACCTTC. The encoded protein is CASSQEGYGYTF.

The CDR3 spells CASSIKKDYGYTF. The CDR3, as DNA: TGTGCCAGTAGTATCAAGAAGGACTATGGCTACACCTTC. The chain combines TRBV19 with TRBJ1-2; no definite D call. CDR3 length: 13 residues. Germline CDR1 reads LNHDA; CDR2 reads SQIVND (reference sequence). V dropped 3 bases and J dropped 3 bases, with 8 bases sitting between them.

This clone was observed once. This chain uses TRBV5-5 with TRBJ2-1; 9 bases line up with TRBD1. V gave up 3 bases and J gave up 6 bases; unmatched junction bases: 7. The CDR3 covers 15 residues. Germline V lookup: CDR1 SGHKS, CDR2 YYEKEE (reference sequence). The CDR3 region is CASSSDRGLLNEQFF. CDR3 nucleotides: TGTGCCAGCAGCTCCGACAGGGGGTTGCTCAATGAGCAGTTCTTC.

The V and J genes are TRBV6-5 and TRBJ2-7; D gene uncertain. The germline V and J ends were trimmed by 2 bases and 3 bases, with 11 bases remaining between them. This CDR3 spans 14 amino acids. Germline CDR1 MNHEY, CDR2 SVGAGI. As DNA, the CDR3 is TGTGCCAGCAGTTACGACGCCAGGCTCTACGAGCAGTACTTC. This gives the protein CASSYDARLYEQYF.

This chain links TRBV19 with TRBJ1-5, with TRBD1 matching over 8 bases. Trimming removed 4 bases from V and 0 bases from J; junction bases left unmatched: 2. This CDR3 contains 15 residues. CDR1 and CDR2 from the germline V gene are LNHDA and SQIVND (reference sequence). The CDR3 nucleotides read TGTGCCAGTAGTAGGACAGGGACTAGCAATCAGCCCCAGCATTTT. The encoded protein is CASSRTGTSNQPQHF. The variable domain in full, with the rest retrieved from reference TRBV19 and TRBJ1-5, is DGGITQSPKYLFRKEGQNVTLSCEQNLNHDAMYWYRQDPGQGLRLIYYSQIVNDFQKGDIAEGYSVSREKKESFPLTVTSAQKNPTAFYLCASSRTGTSNQPQHFGDGTRLSIL.

This sequence joins TRBV28 and TRBJ1-5; TRBD1 is a possible D gene (6 bases). With 7 bases removed from V and 2 bases from J, the gap between germline ends came to 12 bases. This CDR3 has 14 amino acids. Germline V gives CDR1 MDHEN, CDR2 SYDVKM. Here the CDR3 DNA reads TGTGCCAGCAATACAGGGCCGGGCAATCAGCCCCAGCATTTT. Its protein product is CASNTGPGNQPQHF. Together with reference TRBV28 and TRBJ1-5, the CDR3 gives the full variable domain: DVKVTQSSRYLVKRTGEKVFLECVQDMDHENMFWYRQDPGLGLRLIYFSYDVKMKEKGDIPEGYSVSREKKERFSLILESASTNQTSMYLCASNTGPGNQPQHFGDGTRLSIL.

The V call is TRBV24-1, the J call TRBJ2-3, with TRBD1 matching over 11 bases. CDR1 is KGHDR and CDR2 is SFDVKD in the germline V gene. V lost 3 bases and J lost 5; bases outside the gene matches: 3. CDR3 size: 15 residues. The CDR3 reads CATSDPGQGEDTQYF. The CDR3, as DNA: TGTGCCACCAGTGATCCGGGACAGGGGGAAGATACGCAGTATTTT.

The rearrangement links TRBV5-6 to TRBJ2-7; perhaps TRBD2 as D (6 bases). The CDR3 is 13 residues long. Germline CDR1 SGHDT, CDR2 YYEEEE. V was clipped by 3 bases and J by 12 bases, with 19 bases between them. CDR3 DNA sequence: TGTGCCAGCAGCTCGCCAGGGAACCCGCGGGGGTACTTC. Translated, it gives CASSSPGNPRGYF. The full variable domain, its missing parts supplied by reference TRBV5-6 and TRBJ2-7, is DAGVTQSPTHLIKTRGQQVTLRCSPKSGHDTVSWYQQALGQGPQFIFQYYEEEERQRGNFPDRFSGHQFPNYSSELNVNALLLGDSALYLCASSSPGNPRGYFGPGTRLTVT.

The chain couples TRBV9 to TRBJ2-1; TRBD2 matches 8 bases. The CDR3 sequence is 18 residues long. CDR1 and CDR2 from the germline V gene are SGDLS and YYNGEE. Trimming took 0 bases from V and 4 from J; bases not matched to a gene: 12. The CDR3: CASSVGPSLAGGYNEQFF. CDR3 bases: TGTGCCAGCAGCGTAGGTCCCTCCCTAGCGGGTGGTTACAATGAGCAGTTCTTC. Full variable domain (missing parts from reference TRBV9 and TRBJ2-1): DSGVTQTPKHLITATGQRVTLRCSPRSGDLSVYWYQQSLDQGLQFLIQYYNGEERAKGNILERFSAQQFPDLHSELNLSSLELGDSALYFCASSVGPSLAGGYNEQFFGPGTRLTVL.

This chain uses TRBV4-1 with TRBJ2-3, with D possibly matching TRBD1 (5 bases). The CDR3 runs 16 residues. The germline V and J ends were trimmed by 0 bases and 2 bases, with 12 bases remaining between them. Germline CDR1 and CDR2: MGHRA and YSYEKL. CDR3 residues: CASSQDGQGFTDTQYF. The CDR3 region has the DNA TGCGCCAGCAGCCAAGATGGGCAGGGATTCACAGATACGCAGTATTTT.

The rearrangement joins TRBV19 to TRBJ2-5; D possibly corresponds to TRBD1 (7 bases). Trimming took off 3 bases at V and 1 base at J, with 15 bases between the two ends. CDR3 length equals 16 residues. Germline V gene lookup returns CDR1 LNHDA and CDR2 SQIVND (reference sequence). CDR3 DNA sequence: TGTGCCAGTAGTATCGGGAGACAGGGAGGCCAAGAGACCCAGTACTTC. Translating it yields CASSIGRQGGQETQYF.

The table lists this clone with a count of one. This rearrangement joins TRBV24-1 to TRBJ1-5; 8 nucleotides line up with TRBD1. CDR3 size: 16 residues. Germline CDR1 KGHDR, CDR2 SFDVKD. V lost 3 bases and J lost 5; bases outside the gene matches: 8. The CDR3 region is CATSDTGQGADQPQHF. The CDR3 DNA is TGTGCCACCAGTGATACCGGGCAGGGGGCTGATCAGCCCCAGCATTTT.

The chain carries TRBV6-5 and TRBJ2-7, with 9 bases fitting TRBD2. CDR3 length equals 14 residues. Germline CDR1 is MNHEY and CDR2 is SVGAGI. V lost 6 bases and J lost 4; bases outside the gene matches: 7. CDR3 sequence (DNA): TGTGCCAGCAGCTACGCGGGAGGGCAGTACGAGCAGTACTTC. Amino acid sequence: CASSYAGGQYEQYF.